The source of this T cell receptor beta chain is a study of OX40 agonist ivuxolimab in advanced cancers. The wider study: With ivuxolimab, an agonistic anti-OX40 (CD134) antibody, patients were treated. Each dose-escalation patient presented with hepatocellular carcinoma, melanoma, renal cell or head and neck cancer. Overall study findings and caveats: There were, on average, more expanded clones in CD8+ T cells than in CD4+.

Some clones are missing from TCRdb's copy, which holds only in-frame ones; the method was immunoSEQ multiplex PCR. Counted here are 74,000 or so clones, around 83% occurring once; the ten biggest clones make up less than 2.5%. No patient had autoimmune disease or received systemic immunosuppression. The CDR3 is 13 amino acids. V lost 5 bases and J lost 5; bases outside the gene matches: 4. From germline, CDR1 is SGHVS and CDR2 FNYEAQ. As concerns this clone: Its matching antigen is unknown.

The specimen comprised CD4+ or CD8+ T cells sorted from blood, sampled in a trial of the OX40 agonist ivuxolimab. The chain carries TRBV7-6 and TRBJ2-5; TRBD1 agrees at 8 bases. The receptor was isolated from an adult with an advanced solid tumor such as melanoma, head and neck, liver or kidney cancer. The CDR3 loop is CASSPGGRETQYF. The CDR3 DNA follows: TGTGCCAGCAGCCCAGGGGGCCGGGAGACCCAGTACTTC.